The text below deals with one T cell receptor (beta chain). The sample originates from a study of blood T cell repertoires in COVID-19. Germline values: CDR1 MNHEY, CDR2 SMNVEV (reference sequence). The V gene end was trimmed by 4 bases and the J gene end by 14 bases; junction bases not matched to a gene: 15. There are 15 residues in the CDR3. Sequencing used immunoSEQ multiplex PCR; TCRdb keeps in-frame clones, though not all of them. The sample records about 140,000 clones, 80% being singletons. The sequence was collected from a man between 65 and 85 years old who had recovered from COVID-19. V is TRBV27 and J is TRBJ2-1, with 9 bases lining up with TRBD2. Sequenced sample: peripheral blood. CDR3 in amino acids: CASSSPTSGHLGEFF. In DNA form, the CDR3 reads TGTGCCAGCAGTTCTCCGACTAGCGGTCACCTAGGGGAGTTCTTC.